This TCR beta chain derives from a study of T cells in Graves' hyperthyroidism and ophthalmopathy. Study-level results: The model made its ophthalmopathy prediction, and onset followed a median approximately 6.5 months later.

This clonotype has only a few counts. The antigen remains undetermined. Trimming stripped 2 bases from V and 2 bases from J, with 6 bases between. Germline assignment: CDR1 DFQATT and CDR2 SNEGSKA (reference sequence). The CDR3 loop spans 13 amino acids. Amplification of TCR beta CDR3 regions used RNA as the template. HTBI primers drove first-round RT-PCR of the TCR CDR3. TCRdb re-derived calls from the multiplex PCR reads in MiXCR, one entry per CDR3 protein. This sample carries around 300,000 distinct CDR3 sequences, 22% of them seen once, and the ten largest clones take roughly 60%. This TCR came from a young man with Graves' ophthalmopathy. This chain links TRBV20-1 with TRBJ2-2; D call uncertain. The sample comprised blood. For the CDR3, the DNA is TGCAGTGCTAGACGCCTTAACACCGGGGAGCTGTTTTTT. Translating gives CSARRLNTGELFF.